The clone carrying this T cell receptor beta chain has at least ten counts. Its antigen is unknown. The data were obtained in a study of identical twins. Whole-study results and caveats: Within cord blood, abundant beta clonotypes carried fewer insertions, but memory repertoires showed no such trend. Interpretation of the results relied on cross-sectional statistical analysis and not on following the same donors. Analyses of zero insertions could, in part, be confounded by invariant MAIT and iNKT cells.

Deletions cut 2 bases from V and 7 bases from J, with 19 bases between. The CDR3 has 15 amino acids. Germline CDR1 is SGHRS and CDR2 is YFSETQ. Template switching added a universal primer site, and cDNA bore unique molecular identifiers. TCRdb passed the 5' RACE reads through MiXCR, listing each CDR3 protein once. The sample lists about 450,000 distinct CDR3 sequences; approximately 17% were seen once. V and J are TRBV5-1 and TRBJ2-7; possibly TRBD1 for D (5 bases). The sequence was collected from a man between 45 and 60 years old in good health. The sample comprised naive T cells sorted from blood. Written as DNA, the CDR3 is TGCGCCAGCAGCTTTACAAGCCCTGGGGCGCTTGAGCAGTACTTC. It specifies CASSFTSPGALEQYF.